The 22 T cell receptor beta chains listed next were all sequenced from one sample in a study of cytotoxic CD8 clonotypes in ibrutinib-treated CLL. The table came from immunoSEQ multiplex PCR; TCRdb's copy has only in-frame clones and leaves some out. The data contain some 130,000 clones, about 85% of them singletons. The specimen was PBMCs, collected after 24 months of ibrutinib treatment. These receptors all stem from a human donor with chronic lymphocytic leukemia.

This clone has a single count. The chain joins TRBV4-2 to TRBJ1-1; 7 positions match TRBD1. The CDR3 totals 15 residues. Losses at the gene ends were 0 bases for V and 4 bases for J; bases not matched to a gene: 5. Germline V gene lookup returns CDR1 LGHNA and CDR2 YNFKEQ. The CDR3, as DNA: TGTGCCAGCAGCCAAGATTCAGGGGGTGGCACTGAAGCTTTCTTT. It translates to CASSQDSGGGTEAFF.

This clone was counted only a few times. This chain uses TRBV7-6 with TRBJ1-3; no clear D gene. Germline V gives CDR1 SGHVS, CDR2 FNYEAQ. The CDR3 covers 15 residues. V was trimmed by 2 bases and J by 3 bases, leaving 11 bases between them. Here the CDR3 reads CASSLRAADGNTIYF. In DNA form, the CDR3 reads TGTGCCAGCAGCTTAAGGGCAGCCGATGGAAACACCATATATTTT.

V and J are TRBV11-3 and TRBJ2-2; weak D call: TRBD1 (6 bases). The CDR3 consists of 14 residues. CDR1 SGHNT and CDR2 YENEEA come from the germline V gene. Trimming pared 3 bases from V and 4 bases from J, leaving 9 bases between. CDR3: CASSLSGVTGELFF. In nucleotides, the CDR3 is TGTGCCAGCAGCTTGTCAGGGGTCACCGGGGAGCTGTTTTTT.

The V and J genes are TRBV28 and TRBJ1-2; no definite D call. This CDR3 is built from 13 residues. Germline V gene data show CDR1 as MDHEN and CDR2 as SYDVKM. The V gene lost 6 bases and the J gene lost 5 bases, with 13 bases spanning the gap. The CDR3 sequence is CASRPRSGYGYTF. The DNA of the CDR3 is TGTGCCAGCAGACCCCGATCGGGGTATGGCTACACCTTC.

The rearrangement uses TRBV4-1 and TRBJ1-4; D ambiguous. V gave up 1 base and J gave up 0 bases, with 9 bases separating them. Germline V gives CDR1 MGHRA, CDR2 YSYEKL. This CDR3 has 16 residues. The CDR3 reads CASSQGWGATNEKLFF. The DNA of the CDR3 is TGCGCCAGCAGCCAAGGGTGGGGAGCAACTAATGAAAAACTGTTTTTT.

The V call is TRBV5-4, the J call TRBJ1-4; 12 nucleotides agree with TRBD1. Per the germline V gene, CDR1 is SGHNT and CDR2 is YYREEE (reference sequence). Unmatched junction bases numbered 7, after V lost 4 bases and J lost 6 bases. The length of the CDR3 is 16 residues. CDR3 coding DNA: TGTGCCAGCAGCCCCGGGACAGGGGGCGTGGATGAAAAACTGTTTTTT. This gives the protein CASSPGTGGVDEKLFF.

V and J are TRBV6-6 and TRBJ1-4; unclear D gene. The length of the CDR3 is 15 residues. Germline CDR1 reads MNHNY; CDR2 reads SVGAGI (reference sequence). The V end was cut by 0 bases, the J end by 4 bases, with 9 bases between. The CDR3 reads CASSYSNGDNEKLFF. CDR3 DNA: TGTGCCAGCAGTTACTCGAATGGGGATAATGAAAAACTGTTTTTT.

A single count supports this clone. CDR3 bases: TGCGCCAGCAGCTTGGTCCGCGTGGCAGGCTATAGCACAGATACGCAGTATTTT. Protein: CASSLVRVAGYSTDTQYF. The rearrangement joins TRBV5-1 to TRBJ2-3; D not resolved. Per the germline V gene, CDR1 is SGHRS and CDR2 is YFSETQ. V was cut by 0 bases and J by 0 bases, with 17 bases left in between. The CDR3 contains 18 residues.

This clone was observed a handful of times. The V call is TRBV6-5, the J call TRBJ1-1, with D maybe TRBD1 (6 bases). Trimming left V 2 bases short and J 5 bases short, with 12 bases between. CDR1 is MNHEY and CDR2 is SVGAGI in the germline V gene. The CDR3 sequence is 14 residues long. The DNA for the CDR3 is TGTGCCAGCAGTTACGACAGGATTAAAACTGAAGCTTTCTTT. Translated, it gives CASSYDRIKTEAFF.

The chain has TRBV5-8 and TRBJ1-2, with D hard to call. The V end lost 2 bases, the J end lost 4 bases, and 9 bases lay between the germline ends. The germline gives CDR1 SGHTS, CDR2 YDEGEE. This CDR3 spans 13 amino acids. CDR3 sequence (DNA): TGTGCCAGCAGCTTAACCAGGAGCTATGGCTACACCTTC. Its translation: CASSLTRSYGYTF.

The V call is TRBV4-2, the J call TRBJ1-2; D not certain. The germline CDR1 and CDR2 sequences are LGHNA and YNFKEQ. This CDR3 region has 18 residues. V gave up 0 bases and J gave up 3 bases, with 20 bases separating them. CDR3 region: CASSQDKSPGLFYYGYTF. DNA for the CDR3: TGTGCCAGCAGCCAAGATAAGAGTCCGGGCTTGTTTTACTATGGCTACACCTTC.

This clone occurred once. The chain carries TRBV4-2 and TRBJ1-4; 7 nucleotides agree with TRBD1. Germline CDR1 LGHNA, CDR2 YNFKEQ. The J segment lost 8 bases and the V segment lost 4 bases, leaving 7 bases of the junction unmatched. The CDR3 runs 14 residues. The CDR3 spells CASSRRQGEEKLFF. The CDR3 DNA follows: TGTGCCAGCAGCCGCAGACAGGGAGAGGAAAAACTGTTTTTT.

The chain recombines TRBV7-6 with TRBJ2-3; the D is unclear. Looked up from germline, CDR1 is SGHVS and CDR2 is FNYEAQ. V lost 5 bases to trimming and J lost 1 base, with 7 bases between them. This CDR3 region has 13 residues. In DNA, the CDR3 is TGTGCCAGCAGCCAAGCACGCACAGATACGCAGTATTTT. Translated: CASSQARTDTQYF.

This clone is a singleton in its sample. V and J are TRBV7-2 and TRBJ1-1; D perhaps matches TRBD1 (6 bases). CDR1 and CDR2 (germline): SGHTA, FQGNSA. The CDR3 sequence is 15 residues long. Between the trimmed V and J ends, which lost 1 base and 1 base, there was a span of 10 bases. CDR3 DNA: TGTGCCAGCAGCTTAGGTCGGGGGCCGAACACTGAAGCTTTCTTT. Its translation: CASSLGRGPNTEAFF.

V gene TRBV5-8 combines with J gene TRBJ2-3; D not resolved. The CDR3 runs to 15 residues. With 4 bases removed from V and 0 bases from J, the gap between germline ends came to 12 bases. The germline gives CDR1 SGHTS, CDR2 YDEGEE. CDR3 coding DNA: TGTGCCAGCAGCATTGGTCAGGCGAGCACAGATACGCAGTATTTT. Translation: CASSIGQASTDTQYF.

This chain links TRBV19 with TRBJ1-5; D possibly corresponds to TRBD1 (5 bases). V was cut by 1 base and J by 3 bases, with 10 bases left in between. This CDR3 contains 15 residues. The germline gives CDR1 LNHDA, CDR2 SQIVND (reference sequence). The CDR3 DNA reads as TGTGCCAGTAGTATAGCTCACAGGTTCAATCAGCCCCAGCATTTT. Its translation is CASSIAHRFNQPQHF.

The chain joins TRBV18 to TRBJ1-1; D is unresolved. The V end was cut by 3 bases, the J end by 3 bases, with 8 bases between. Germline CDR1 KGHSH, CDR2 LQKENI. The CDR3 consists of 13 residues. CDR3 in DNA: TGTGCCAGCTCACCTTTCAGCGACACTGAAGCTTTCTTT. The encoded protein is CASSPFSDTEAFF.

In its sample, this clone was seen once. The rearrangement joins TRBV6-4 to TRBJ1-1; 7 nucleotides align to TRBD1. The trim removed 5 bases at V and 9 bases at J, leaving 15 bases unmatched. From germline, CDR1 is MRHNA and CDR2 SNTAGT. The CDR3 is 15 amino acids. CDR3 nucleotide sequence: TGTGCCAGCAGTTCCCCCGCCGGGACAGCCTTTAAAGCTTTCTTT. It yields the protein CASSSPAGTAFKAFF.

The rearrangement uses TRBV19 and TRBJ1-6; TRBD1 is a possible D gene (5 bases). Trimming left V 6 bases short and J 10 bases short, with 16 bases between. Germline V CDR1 and CDR2: LNHDA, SQIVND (reference sequence). The length of the CDR3 is 14 residues. The CDR3 region has the DNA TGTGCCAGTAGGGCCACGGGGACTACATCACCCCTCCACTTT. Protein: CASRATGTTSPLHF. Supplemented by reference TRBV19 and TRBJ1-6, the full variable domain reads DGGITQSPKYLFRKEGQNVTLSCEQNLNHDAMYWYRQDPGQGLRLIYYSQIVNDFQKGDIAEGYSVSREKKESFPLTVTSAQKNPTAFYLCASRATGTTSPLHFGNGTRLTVT.

A few counts support this clone. The chain recombines TRBV19 with TRBJ1-5, with 10 bases fitting TRBD1. The V and J ends lost 6 bases and 2 bases, in that order; junction bases with no gene match: 7. This CDR3 comprises 16 residues. Germline V lookup: CDR1 LNHDA, CDR2 SQIVND (reference sequence). Here the CDR3 DNA reads TGTGCCAGTAGGGCGACAGGGGGCGACGGCAATCAGCCCCAGCATTTT. Translating it yields CASRATGGDGNQPQHF.

The chain employs TRBV7-2 and TRBJ2-5; D is unresolved. The CDR3 has 14 amino acids. V was clipped by 3 bases and J by 3 bases, with 11 bases between them. Germline V CDR1 and CDR2: SGHTA, FQGNSA. The CDR3: CASSFETSKETQYF. The CDR3 DNA reads TGTGCCAGCAGCTTTGAGACCTCAAAAGAGACCCAGTACTTC.

The J gene is TRBJ2-1, the V gene TRBV2; the match to TRBD2 covers 7 bases. Germline CDR1 SNHLY, CDR2 FYNNEI. V lost 3 bases and J lost 4; bases outside the gene matches: 12. The CDR3 runs 17 residues. The CDR3 nucleotides are TGTGCCAGCAGTGACCCCGGGTGGGGGGGGATTTACAATGAGCAGTTCTTC. Translated: CASSDPGWGGIYNEQFF.